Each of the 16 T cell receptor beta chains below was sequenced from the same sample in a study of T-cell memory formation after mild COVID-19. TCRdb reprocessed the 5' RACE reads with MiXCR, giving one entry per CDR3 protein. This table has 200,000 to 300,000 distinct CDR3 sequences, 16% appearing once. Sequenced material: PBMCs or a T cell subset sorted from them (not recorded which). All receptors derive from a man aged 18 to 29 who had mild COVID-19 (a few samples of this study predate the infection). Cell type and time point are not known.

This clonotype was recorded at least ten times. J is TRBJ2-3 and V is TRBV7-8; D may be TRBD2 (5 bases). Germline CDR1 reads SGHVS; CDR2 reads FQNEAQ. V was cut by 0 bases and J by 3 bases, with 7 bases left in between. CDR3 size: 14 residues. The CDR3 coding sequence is TGTGCCAGCAGCTTAGCACGGGGTACAGATACGCAGTATTTT. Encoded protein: CASSLARGTDTQYF.

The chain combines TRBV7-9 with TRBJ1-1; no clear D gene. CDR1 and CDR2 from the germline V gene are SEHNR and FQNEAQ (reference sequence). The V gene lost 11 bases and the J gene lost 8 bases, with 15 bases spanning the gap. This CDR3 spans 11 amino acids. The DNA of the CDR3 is TGTGCCGGAGCACAGACTCGCGAAGCTTTCTTT. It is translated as CAGAQTREAFF. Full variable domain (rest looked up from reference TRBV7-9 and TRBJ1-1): DTGVSQNPRHKITKRGQNVTFRCDPISEHNRLYWYRQTLGQGPEFLTYFQNEAQLEKSRLLSDRFSAERPKGSFSTLEIQRTEQGDSAMYLCAGAQTREAFFGQGTRLTVV.

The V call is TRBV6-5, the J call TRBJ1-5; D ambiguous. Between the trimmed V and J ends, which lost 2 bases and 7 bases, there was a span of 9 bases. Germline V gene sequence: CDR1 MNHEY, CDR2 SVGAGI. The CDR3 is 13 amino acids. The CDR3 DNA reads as TGTGCCAGCAGTTACCGGGCGGGGCAGCCCCAGCATTTT. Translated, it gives CASSYRAGQPQHF.

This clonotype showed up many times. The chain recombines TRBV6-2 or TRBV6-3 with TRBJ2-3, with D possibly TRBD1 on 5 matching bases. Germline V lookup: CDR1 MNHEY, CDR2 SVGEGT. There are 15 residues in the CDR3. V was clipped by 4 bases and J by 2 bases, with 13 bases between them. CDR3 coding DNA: TGTGCCAGCAGTTTGAGCCGGACATACACAGATACGCAGTATTTT. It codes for CASSLSRTYTDTQYF.

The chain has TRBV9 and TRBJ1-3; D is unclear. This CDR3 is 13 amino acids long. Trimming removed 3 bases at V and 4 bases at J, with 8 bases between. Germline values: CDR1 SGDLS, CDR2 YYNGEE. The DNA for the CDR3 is TGTGCCAGCAGCGCCGGTCGGGGAAACACCATATATTTT. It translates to CASSAGRGNTIYF.

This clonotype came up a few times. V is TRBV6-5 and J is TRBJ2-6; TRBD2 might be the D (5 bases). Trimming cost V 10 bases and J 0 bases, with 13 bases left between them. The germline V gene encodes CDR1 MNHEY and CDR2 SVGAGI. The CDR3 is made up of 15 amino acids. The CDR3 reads CATRLDFSGANVLTF. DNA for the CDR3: TGTGCCACCAGACTGGACTTCTCTGGGGCCAACGTCCTGACTTTC.

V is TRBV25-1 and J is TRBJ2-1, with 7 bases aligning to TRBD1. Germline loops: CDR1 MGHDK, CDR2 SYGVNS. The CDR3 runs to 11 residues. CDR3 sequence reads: CTTRGQVLQFF. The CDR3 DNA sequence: TGTACCACGAGGGGGCAGGTTTTGCAGTTCTTC.

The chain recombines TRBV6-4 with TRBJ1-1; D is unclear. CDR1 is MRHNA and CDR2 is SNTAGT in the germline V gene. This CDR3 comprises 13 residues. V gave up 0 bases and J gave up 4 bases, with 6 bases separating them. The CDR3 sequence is CASSDSLGTEAFF. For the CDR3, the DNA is TGTGCCAGCAGTGACTCGCTGGGCACTGAAGCTTTCTTT.

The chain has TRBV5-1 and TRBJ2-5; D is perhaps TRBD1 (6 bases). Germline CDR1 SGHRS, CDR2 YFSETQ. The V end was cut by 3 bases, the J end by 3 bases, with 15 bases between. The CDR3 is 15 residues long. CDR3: CASSSIWTEEETQYF. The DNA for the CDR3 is TGCGCCAGCAGCTCGATCTGGACAGAAGAAGAGACCCAGTACTTC.

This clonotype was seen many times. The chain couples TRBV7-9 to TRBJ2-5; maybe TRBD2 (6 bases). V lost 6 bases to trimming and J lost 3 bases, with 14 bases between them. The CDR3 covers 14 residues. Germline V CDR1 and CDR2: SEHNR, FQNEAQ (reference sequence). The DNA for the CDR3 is TGTGCCAGCAGGATGGTGCCTAGCGAAGAGACCCAGTACTTC. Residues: CASRMVPSEETQYF.

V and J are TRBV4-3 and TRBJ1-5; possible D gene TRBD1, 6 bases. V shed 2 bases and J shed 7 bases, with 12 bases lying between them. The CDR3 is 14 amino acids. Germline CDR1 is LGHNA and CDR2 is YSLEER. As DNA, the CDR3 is TGCGCCAGCAGCCAAAACAGGGTTTACCAGCCCCAGCATTTT. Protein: CASSQNRVYQPQHF.

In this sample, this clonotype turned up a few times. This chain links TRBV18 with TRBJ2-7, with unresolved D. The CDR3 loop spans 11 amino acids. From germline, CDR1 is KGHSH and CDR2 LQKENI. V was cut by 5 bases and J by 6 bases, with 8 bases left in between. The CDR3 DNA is TGTGCCAGCTCATCGGCTCTCGAGCAGTACTTC. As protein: CASSSALEQYF.

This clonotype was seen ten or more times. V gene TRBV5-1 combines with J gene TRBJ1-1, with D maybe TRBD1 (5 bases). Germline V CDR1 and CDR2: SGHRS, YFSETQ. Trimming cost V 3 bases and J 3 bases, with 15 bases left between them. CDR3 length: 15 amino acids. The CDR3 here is CASSSGPPRDTEAFF. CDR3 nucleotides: TGCGCCAGCAGCTCGGGACCCCCACGGGACACTGAAGCTTTCTTT.

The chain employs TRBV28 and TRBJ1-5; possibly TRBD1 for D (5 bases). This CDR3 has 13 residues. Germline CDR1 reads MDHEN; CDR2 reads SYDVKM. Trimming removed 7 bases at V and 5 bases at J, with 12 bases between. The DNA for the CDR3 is TGTGCCAGCACCTGGGGCAGTCATCAGCCCCAGCATTTT. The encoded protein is CASTWGSHQPQHF.

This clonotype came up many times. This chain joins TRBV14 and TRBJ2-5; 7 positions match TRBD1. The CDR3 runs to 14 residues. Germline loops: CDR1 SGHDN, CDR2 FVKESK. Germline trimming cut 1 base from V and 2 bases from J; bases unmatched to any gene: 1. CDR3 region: CASSQGGQQETQYF. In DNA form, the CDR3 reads TGTGCCAGCAGCCAAGGGGGACAGCAAGAGACCCAGTACTTC.

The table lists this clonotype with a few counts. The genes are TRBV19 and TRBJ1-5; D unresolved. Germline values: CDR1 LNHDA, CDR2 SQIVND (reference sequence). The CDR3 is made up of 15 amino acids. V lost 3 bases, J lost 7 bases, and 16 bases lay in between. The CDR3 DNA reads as TGTGCCAGTAGTATCGGCTCATTTTCGGGGCAGCCCCAGCATTTT. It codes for CASSIGSFSGQPQHF.